A single T cell receptor (beta chain) is shown here with its context. This entry comes from a study of cytomegalovirus exposure and HLA in healthy donors. PCR involved 60 Vbeta and 13 Jbeta primers. Some clones are missing from TCRdb's copy, which holds only in-frame ones; the method was immunoSEQ multiplex PCR. The table records 150,000 to 200,000 clones, 77% of them present only once. The CDR3 is 12 residues long. V trimming: 5 bases; J trimming: 9 bases; junction bases outside the gene matches: 6. Germline CDR1 reads SGHTA; CDR2 reads FQGNSA. This chain uses TRBV7-2 with TRBJ2-7, with 8 positions matching TRBD1. This TCR was recovered from a female donor in good health and CMV-seronegative. Sequencing was performed on PBMCs. The CDR3 DNA reads as TGTGCCAGCAGCCAGGGGGCTAGGGGGCAGTACTTC. As protein: CASSQGARGQYF.